Presented here are 21 T cell receptor beta chains from one specimen sequenced in a study of shared clonotypes between healthy human individuals (dated by TCRdb to 2019 to 2021). The library relied on the immunoSEQ multiplex PCR assay. TCRdb took over this immuneACCESS table, retaining in-frame rearrangements with V and J assigned. Such tables are incomplete; in checked studies, under half of the missing clones stem from an unresolved V gene, and the remainder is unexplained. The sample table shows 470,000 or so clones, and approximately 81% are seen once. The ten biggest clones cover over 9.5% of the sample. Sequencing was carried out using PBMCs. The receptors here all came from a woman between 40 and 50 years old in good health. Some clones in this sample may be carry-over from other donors' samples.

The CDR3 nucleotides read TGTGCCAGCAGTGCCCAGACAGGGAGCGGCTATGGCTACACCTTC. As protein: CASSAQTGSGYGYTF. The chain carries TRBV28 and TRBJ1-2, with 7 bases lining up with TRBD1. Germline V CDR1 and CDR2: MDHEN, SYDVKM. CDR3 length equals 15 residues. The V segment lost 5 bases and the J segment 4 bases; nucleotides outside the gene matches: 10.

The V gene is TRBV28, the J gene TRBJ2-3, with 8 bases lining up with TRBD2. The CDR3 consists of 15 residues. CDR1 and CDR2 from the germline V gene are MDHEN and SYDVKM. Trimming cost V 7 bases and J 0 bases; bases outside gene matches: 6. The DNA of the CDR3 is TGTGCCAGCACCCAAACTAGCGGTAGCACAGATACGCAGTATTTT. Translation: CASTQTSGSTDTQYF.

J is TRBJ1-2 and V is TRBV28, with D hard to call. CDR3 length: 12 amino acids. CDR1 and CDR2 from the germline V gene are MDHEN and SYDVKM. The ends were cut back, 6 bases at V and 1 base at J, with 6 bases in the middle. CDR3 nucleotides: TGTGCCAGCAGAATCCTTAACTATGGCTACACCTTC. Its protein is CASRILNYGYTF.

CDR3 in amino acids: CAWIGGGNGNQPQHF. In DNA form, the CDR3 reads TGTGCCTGGATAGGGGGGGGCAACGGCAATCAGCCCCAGCATTTT. V usage is TRBV30 and J usage is TRBJ1-5; perhaps TRBD1 as D (6 bases). In germline, CDR1 is GTSNPN, CDR2 SVGIG (reference sequence). The V gene lost 4 bases and the J gene lost 2 bases, with 15 bases spanning the gap. The CDR3 extends over 15 amino acids.

A remark on this clone: This likely stems from a read error, as it lies one base from a far larger clone. The rearrangement joins TRBV5-1 to TRBJ2-5; TRBD2 matches at 7 bases. This CDR3 spans 13 amino acids. CDR1 and CDR2 (germline): SGHRS, YFSETQ. The CDR3 sequence is CSSSSGTIQTQYF. DNA for the CDR3: TGCTCCAGCAGCTCCGGGACTATACAGACCCAGTACTTC. The variable domain in full, with the rest retrieved from reference TRBV5-1 and TRBJ2-5, is KAGVTQTPRYLIKTRGQQVTLSCSPISGHRSVSWYQQTPGQGLQFLFEYFSETQRNKGNFPGRFSGRQFSNSRSEMNVSTLELGDSALYLCSSSSGTIQTQYFGPGTRLLVL.

This rearrangement joins TRBV6-1 to TRBJ1-5, with D possibly being TRBD1 (5 bases). Germline V gives CDR1 MNHNS, CDR2 SASEGT. The CDR3 is made up of 15 amino acids. V dropped 0 bases and J dropped 14 bases, with 20 bases sitting between them. The DNA of the CDR3 is TGTGCCAGCAGTGAAGCCCATTCCGGGACCCCACTGAAGCATTTT. Translation gives CASSEAHSGTPLKHF.

This clone was counted many times. This chain links TRBV19 with TRBJ2-2, with D perhaps matching TRBD1 (5 bases). This CDR3 spans 17 amino acids. Per germline, CDR1 LNHDA and CDR2 SQIVND (reference sequence). The ends were cut back, 1 base at V and 4 bases at J, with 16 bases in the middle. The DNA for the CDR3 is TGTGCCAGTAGTATAGTAGGCACAGGCTTTAGCACCGGGGAGCTGTTTTTT. Its protein is CASSIVGTGFSTGELFF.

Points on this clone: A much larger clone is a single base away; this may be a read error. This sample includes further DNA sequences coding for the same CDR3. The rearrangement uses TRBV28 and TRBJ2-2; unclear D gene. Per the germline V gene, CDR1 is MDHEN and CDR2 is SYDVKM. The CDR3 consists of 13 residues. V was trimmed by 7 bases and J by 5 bases, leaving 11 bases between them. The CDR3 DNA reads TGTGCCAGCACCCATAGCATGACCGGGGAGCTGTTTTTT. Translated: CASTHSMTGELFF.

This clone was recorded only once. The CDR3 here is CSVAGDTDTQYF. The CDR3 DNA follows: TGCAGCGTGGCCGGGGACACAGATACGCAGTATTTT. This rearrangement joins TRBV29-1 to TRBJ2-3, with D possibly TRBD2 on 5 matching bases. Germline V lookup: CDR1 SQVTM, CDR2 ANQGSEA. Between the trimmed V and J ends, which lost 6 bases and 2 bases, there was a span of 9 bases. The CDR3 extends over 12 amino acids.

This clone appeared a few times. The sample holds other DNA sequences that translate to the same CDR3. V is TRBV6-1 and J is TRBJ1-4, with D unresolved. The length of the CDR3 is 15 residues. Per germline, CDR1 MNHNS and CDR2 SASEGT. Trimming left V 4 bases short and J 4 bases short, with 13 bases between. CDR3 sequence reads: CASSANRYSNEKLFF. The CDR3 DNA follows: TGTGCCAGCAGTGCCAACAGATACAGTAATGAAAAACTGTTTTTT.

At least ten counts were recorded for this clone. This chain joins TRBV19 and TRBJ1-5, with a possible D match to TRBD1 (6 bases). Germline CDR1 reads LNHDA; CDR2 reads SQIVND (reference sequence). V was clipped by 5 bases and J by 8 bases, with 16 bases between them. This CDR3 comprises 14 residues. CDR3 nucleotide sequence: TGTGCCAGTAGTCCCCTACAGGGTCTGGAGCCCCAGCATTTT. It is translated as CASSPLQGLEPQHF.

The chain joins TRBV6-1 to TRBJ1-1, with no clear D. The CDR3 has 12 residues. V lost 8 bases and J 1 base, leaving 8 bases between the germline ends. CDR1 and CDR2 (germline): MNHNS, SASEGT. The CDR3: CASGQPNTEAFF. The DNA of the CDR3 is TGTGCCAGCGGCCAGCCGAACACTGAAGCTTTCTTT.

The chain is built from TRBV7-6 and TRBJ1-2; tentative D call: TRBD1 (6 bases). This CDR3 comprises 15 residues. Germline assignment: CDR1 SGHVS and CDR2 FNYEAQ. Trimming pared 4 bases from V and 7 bases from J, leaving 19 bases between. CDR3 DNA: TGTGCCAGCAGCTCCACAGGGCGGGGGTCTATTGGCTACACCTTC. This encodes CASSSTGRGSIGYTF.

The chain uses TRBV5-1 and TRBJ2-7; D unclear. Germline CDR1 reads SGHRS; CDR2 reads YFSETQ. The CDR3 sequence is 13 residues long. V was clipped by 0 bases and J by 2 bases, with 6 bases between them. CDR3 in amino acids: CASSLVAAYEQYF. Here the CDR3 DNA reads TGCGCCAGCAGCTTGGTGGCAGCCTACGAGCAGTACTTC. Supplemented by reference TRBV5-1 and TRBJ2-7, the full variable domain reads KAGVTQTPRYLIKTRGQQVTLSCSPISGHRSVSWYQQTPGQGLQFLFEYFSETQRNKGNFPGRFSGRQFSNSRSEMNVSTLELGDSALYLCASSLVAAYEQYFGPGTRLTVT.

The rearrangement joins TRBV18 to TRBJ2-7, with D possibly TRBD1 on 5 matching bases. This CDR3 has 13 amino acids. V lost 1 base, J lost 3 bases, and 7 bases lay in between. From germline, CDR1 is KGHSH and CDR2 LQKENI. CDR3: CASSPRGGYEQYF. The CDR3 region has the DNA TGTGCCAGCTCACCACGGGGCGGCTACGAGCAGTACTTC.

V is TRBV5-3 and J is TRBJ2-7; a possible D gene is TRBD2 (5 bases). TRBV5-3 is filed as an ORF, its function uncertain. With 4 bases removed from V and 0 bases from J, the gap between germline ends came to 11 bases. This CDR3 has 14 residues. This CDR3 reads CARSTPEGSYEQYF. As DNA, the CDR3 is TGTGCCAGAAGCACCCCCGAGGGCTCCTACGAGCAGTACTTC.

The chain has TRBV19 and TRBJ2-5; the D gene is possibly TRBD1 (5 bases). Between the trimmed V and J ends, which lost 6 bases and 4 bases, there was a span of 18 bases. Germline-derived CDR1 and CDR2 are LNHDA and SQIVND (reference sequence). CDR3 length equals 15 residues. In DNA form, the CDR3 reads TGTGCCAGTAGCCATTTTGGACAAGAAGGAGAGACCCAGTACTTC. Translated, it gives CASSHFGQEGETQYF.

The V gene is TRBV5-1, the J gene TRBJ2-1, with TRBD2 matching 11 bases. Losses at the gene ends were 3 bases for V and 8 bases for J; bases not matched to a gene: 7. This CDR3 is 15 amino acids long. The germline gives CDR1 SGHRS, CDR2 YFSETQ. CDR3 region: CASSSTSGSSDEQFF. For the CDR3, the DNA is TGCGCCAGCAGCTCTACTAGCGGGAGCTCCGATGAGCAGTTCTTC.

The J gene is TRBJ1-1, the V gene TRBV15; D remains ambiguous. From germline, CDR1 is LNHNV and CDR2 YYDKDF (reference sequence). V was pared by 5 bases and J by 4 bases, with 11 bases between. The CDR3 totals 13 residues. In DNA form, the CDR3 reads TGTGCCACCAGCTGGAGTAAAAGCACTGAAGCTTTCTTT. Amino acid sequence: CATSWSKSTEAFF.

The V gene is TRBV28, the J gene TRBJ2-1; perhaps TRBD2 as D (6 bases). Trimming pared 9 bases from V and 0 bases from J, leaving 12 bases between. Per germline, CDR1 MDHEN and CDR2 SYDVKM. The CDR3 length is 14 residues. The CDR3 region is CASRDSLSYNEQFF. CDR3 in DNA: TGTGCCAGTCGGGACTCCCTCTCCTACAATGAGCAGTTCTTC. Using reference TRBV28 and TRBJ2-1 for the parts outside the CDR3, the full variable domain is DVKVTQSSRYLVKRTGEKVFLECVQDMDHENMFWYRQDPGLGLRLIYFSYDVKMKEKGDIPEGYSVSREKKERFSLILESASTNQTSMYLCASRDSLSYNEQFFGPGTRLTVL.

This CDR3 reads CASSRTGGSEAFF. The CDR3 DNA sequence: TGTGCCAGCAGCCGAACCGGGGGGTCTGAAGCTTTCTTT. The chain employs TRBV7-9 and TRBJ1-1; possibly TRBD1 for D (5 bases). Trimming cost V 5 bases and J 6 bases, with 13 bases left between them. The CDR3 has 13 amino acids. Germline V gene sequence: CDR1 SEHNR, CDR2 FQNEAQ (reference sequence).